Described below is a single T cell receptor (beta chain) sequence and its context. This clone showed up just a few times. The specificity of this receptor is unknown. Base qualities were left out, and no much larger clone turns up one base away. The sample comes from a study of cytomegalovirus exposure and HLA in healthy donors (dated by TCRdb to 2016 to 2017). Regarding the complete study: An earlier analysis of some 550 of the donors reported 250 to 350 Gb of sequence data and 117 million unique TCR beta sequences from some 180 million T cells. An early release that covered several hundred HLA-typed donors contained approximately 300 gigabases of sequencing data and 70 million to 100 million unique TCR sequences. Of the 398 genotyped donors, approximately 82% fell in the genetic ancestry cluster associated with self-reported Caucasian donors. The study aimed to test whether cataloging public T cell receptors could reveal signatures of past pathogen exposure. The study profiled the T cell repertoires of hundreds of subjects by immunosequencing and related them to cytomegalovirus serostatus. Besides the first cohort of around 670 subjects, a separate validation cohort made up of around 120 different subjects was used. The study combined high-throughput TCR immunosequencing, statistical association of individual TCRs with disease status, and machine learning to predict cytomegalovirus infection status. A later analysis re-examined previously published TCR beta repertoires from 600 to 700 donors and added high-resolution HLA genotyping to investigate patterns of TCR occurrence. In the later analysis, no new phenotypic data were used to find candidate immune exposures; instead, reliance was placed on TCR beta sequences and their occurrence across donors. To decide whether each TCR beta V gene segment behaved as functional or pseudogenic, an earlier analysis of some 600 of the donors relied on high-throughput TCR beta sequencing. Donor age, sex, ethnicity and CMV serostatus were compiled alongside the repertoire data. Genome-wide SNP genotypes for about 65% of the roughly 700 donors were used in a later genetic analysis, which treated that subset as a discovery cohort. All discovery cohort repertoires had been generated on a single sequencing platform. Class I and class II HLA loci were covered by the typing at four-digit resolution. Typing coverage differed by locus: A, B, C, DRB1 and DQB1 were typed in about 629-630 donors, DQA1 in about 500, DPA1 in 600 to 610, and DPB1 in approximately 450. Four or five DR-DQ haplotypes were handled as single units for association and clustering because linkage in the cohort was strong. Among about 390 genotyped donors of the cohort, an average of approximately 230,000 unique TCR beta nucleotide sequences were sequenced per donor, about a sixth of them non-productive. The paper's findings and limits, for the study overall: In a later genetic analysis, fewer N-insertions in productive TCRs were reported among donors in an Asian-associated ancestry cluster than the roughly 700-donor mean. HLA typing was unavailable for some donors at each locus, so association tests used only the typed subset. A further reported finding was that TCR beta sequences accurately predicted the HLA-A and HLA-B alleles for most subjects in the first cohort. The presence/absence analyses assumed that sequencing depth was roughly uniform across donors, and that assumption may not be true. Correlated functional status among segregating V segments might reflect linkage disequilibrium, but an unknown experimental factor could not be ruled out. It was suggested by the authors that the approach could potentially be generalized to other disease states and immunological phenotypes. Strong co-occurrence of HLA alleles, especially DR and DQ, made assigning TCR associations to individual alleles difficult. Because counts were too low, approximately 18 rarely observed V segments, including chromosome 9 orphons, were excluded from the earlier analysis of several hundred of the donors. This cohort had only TCR beta chains sequenced, and the lack of alpha or paired-chain data limited which features could be detected. A later analysis associated around 16,000 TCR beta sequences with specific HLA alleles at a false discovery rate of 0.05. In a later analysis, HLA-associated TCR beta chains showed more clonal expansion and lower generation probabilities than non-associated chains that were equally common. In a later analysis, TCR association rates were found to vary across HLA loci, with the most associated TCRs seen for DRB1 alleles and the fewest for HLA-C alleles. In a later analysis, several top co-occurrence clusters were reported to appear linked to parvovirus B19, influenza, CMV and Epstein-Barr virus. According to a later analysis, most CMV-associated TCR beta chains appeared to be HLA-restricted, and the HLA associations seemed to be driven largely by CMV exposure. A cluster of highly shared sequence variants was judged likely to represent a technical artifact of the sequencing pipeline. Most TCR sequences were seen in very few donors, while some public TCRs were found in many individuals. A few of the identified cytomegalovirus-associated TCR beta chains were confirmed in vitro to be specific for cytomegalovirus antigens. In a later genetic analysis, a missense DCLRE1C variant was associated with V-gene and J-gene trimming of TCR beta chains, and the association was replicated in an independent cohort. The classifier was reported to diagnose cytomegalovirus status with high specificity and sensitivity in both the original and validation cohorts. For the cohort, immune exposure information was limited to CMV serostatus. In the study, some 160 TCR beta chains were listed as associated with cytomegalovirus. Some IMGT-functional V segments, including TRBV6-2 and TRBV6-3, could not be told apart with the 87-base-pair reads, so those segments were excluded. In an earlier analysis of roughly 500 of the donors, most TCR beta V segments appeared in productive rearrangements about 87% or about 30% of the time, broadly matching IMGT annotations.

V loses 0 bases at its end and J loses 4 bases; junction bases beyond the gene matches: 10. The CDR3 measures 19 amino acids from cysteine to phenylalanine. The read is trimmed to its CDR3 DNA, 57 bases read in frame from base 1. According to the germline V gene, CDR1 reads LGHNA and CDR2 reads YNFKEQ. Library creation used the immunoSEQ multiplex PCR assay. For the multiplex PCR, a mixture combining 60 forward primers for TCR Vbeta segments and 13 reverse primers for TCR Jbeta segments was used. A multiplex PCR assay on genomic DNA amplified the CDR3 region of rearranged TCR beta genes. Amplified TCR beta libraries were sequenced as 87-base-pair reads on the Illumina HiSeq System. Concerning the study's data processing: In a later analysis, 70 million to 95 million unique TCR beta chains were counted across the roughly 670 repertoires, and about 9.9 million of these chains were shared by at least two donors. A nearest-neighbor algorithm error-corrected the raw reads and collapsed the reads into unique sequences, merging closely related sequences to remove PCR and sequencing errors. To assign V, D and J gene segments, CDR3 sequences were aligned to IMGT reference sequences. For a sequence to be retained, a match of at least six nucleotides was required to both a V gene segment and a J gene segment. Rearrangements were classified as productive when the CDR3 lacked stop codons and remained in frame with V and J, and all other rearrangements were classified as non-productive. CDR3 was defined by IMGT convention, running from the second conserved V-encoded cysteine to the conserved J-encoded phenylalanine. In an earlier analysis of approximately 500 of the donors, sequences lacking an unambiguous match to a single V gene segment were excluded. An earlier analysis of over 450 of the donors classified V segments as functional when productive rearrangements were above 56.7% and as segregating when the standard deviation between donors was above 5%. To diagnose cytomegalovirus status from the catalog of TCR beta chain sequences, a statistical classification framework was built. A later analysis assigned V and J genes by comparing TCR nucleotide sequences with IMGT/GENE-DB human TR gene sequences. In a later analysis, CDR3 sequences and most-parsimonious VDJ recombination scenarios were assigned using the TCRdist pipeline. A later analysis defined each TCR beta chain by its CDR3 amino acid sequence plus V-gene family, and excluded reads lacking a unique V-gene family. In a later analysis, some 600 highly shared, low-generation-probability nucleotide sequences were removed to address suspected cross-contamination and a sequencing artifact. In a later analysis, a clonal expansion index for each public chain was calculated from normalized within-repertoire ranks of inferred template counts. A later analysis computed generation probabilities with a VDJ recombination model fitted to out-of-frame rearrangements, and checked the results against IGoR. In a later analysis, hypergeometric tests were used to score TCR-TCR, TCR-HLA and TCR-CMV co-occurrence, with a repertoire-size bias correction applied to TCR pairs. In a later analysis, false discovery rates were estimated by permuting HLA or CMV assignments 20 times. A later analysis grouped co-occurring TCRs with DBSCAN, adding TCRdist sequence similarity when clustering within HLA-allele-positive subsets. For co-occurrence clustering, repertoires with fewer than 30,000 or more than 120,000 public chains were excluded, along with roughly five repertoires with anomalous nucleotide sharing. The table was pulled from immuneACCESS by TCRdb, which kept in-frame rearrangements only. Such tables lose some clones; where checked, under half of the loss comes from unresolved V genes, and the rest has no known cause. The V and J calls and clone size were taken over from that table, and D and trimming were inferred from the DNA. The sample table lists about 190,000 clones, roughly 90% of them with a count of one. More than 1% of the sample rests with the top ten.

The cohort was made up of 666 healthy bone marrow donors. All cohort members were sampled while nominally healthy, although unrecorded immune exposures were likely present. The donor was CMV seronegative and was included in the group of several hundred seronegative cohort members. Each donor provided a peripheral blood sample, and peripheral blood mononuclear cells were used for TCR beta sequencing. Genomic DNA was extracted from the blood cell samples with the Qiagen DNeasy Blood Extraction Kit. The material sequenced was PBMCs. The sequence derives from a boy between 2 and 10 years old in good health and CMV-seronegative. The receptor chain draws on TRBV4-2 and TRBJ2-2; 11 junctional bases match TRBD2. CDR3 loop: CASSQDRETSGISTGELFF. The DNA is TGTGCCAGCAGCCAAGATCGTGAGACTAGCGGGATAAGCACCGGGGAGCTGTTTTTT.